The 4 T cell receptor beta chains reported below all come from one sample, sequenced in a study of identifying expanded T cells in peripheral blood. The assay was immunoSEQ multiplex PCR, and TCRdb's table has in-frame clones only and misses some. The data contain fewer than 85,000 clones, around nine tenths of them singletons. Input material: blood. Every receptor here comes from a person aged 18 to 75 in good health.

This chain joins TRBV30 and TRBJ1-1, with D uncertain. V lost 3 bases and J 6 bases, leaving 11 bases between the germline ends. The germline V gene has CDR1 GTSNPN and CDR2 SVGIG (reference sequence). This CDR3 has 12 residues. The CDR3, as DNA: TGTGCCTGGAGACATCTTGGCGCTGAAGCTTTCTTT. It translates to CAWRHLGAEAFF.

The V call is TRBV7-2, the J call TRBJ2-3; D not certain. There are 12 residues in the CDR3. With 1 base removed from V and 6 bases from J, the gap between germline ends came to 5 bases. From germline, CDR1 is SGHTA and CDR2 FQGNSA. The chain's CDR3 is CASSLGLDTQYF. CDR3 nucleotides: TGTGCCAGCAGCTTAGGATTGGATACGCAGTATTTT. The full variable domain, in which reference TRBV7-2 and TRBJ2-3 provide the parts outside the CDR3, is GAGVSQSPSNKVTEKGKDVELRCDPISGHTALYWYRQSLGQGLEFLIYFQGNSAPDKSGLPSDRFSAERTGGSVSTLTIQRTQQEDSAVYLCASSLGLDTQYFGPGTRLTVL.

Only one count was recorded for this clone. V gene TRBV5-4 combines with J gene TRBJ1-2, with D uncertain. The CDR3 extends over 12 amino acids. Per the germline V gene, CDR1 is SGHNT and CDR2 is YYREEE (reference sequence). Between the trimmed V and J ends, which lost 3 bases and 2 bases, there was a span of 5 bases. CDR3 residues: CASSSGNYGYTF. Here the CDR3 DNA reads TGTGCCAGCAGCTCCGGAAACTATGGCTACACCTTC.

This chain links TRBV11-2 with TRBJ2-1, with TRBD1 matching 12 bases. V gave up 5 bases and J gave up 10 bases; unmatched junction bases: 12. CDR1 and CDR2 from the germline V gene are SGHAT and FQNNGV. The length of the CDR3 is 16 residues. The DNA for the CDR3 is TGTGCCAGCAGCCGGGACTTGGGACAGGGGGCCAGGGAGCAGTTCTTC. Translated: CASSRDLGQGAREQFF.